Sequencing of this T cell receptor (beta chain) was carried out in a study of human T cells and chemical hapten exposure. Regarding the study as a whole: Clustering by CDR3 similarity yielded significantly more large clusters from expanded TCRs than controls.

The CDR3 extends over 14 amino acids. Trimming stripped 6 bases from V and 4 bases from J, with 15 bases between. CDR1 and CDR2 (germline): SGHVS, FNYEAQ. This clonotype came up many times. Its specificity is unknown. As the library was built, unique molecular identifiers were attached to individual cDNA molecules. Original processing notes: A per-sample median of about 96,000 TCRs was observed, with counts ranging from about 23,224 to 690,600. TCRdb redid the calling of the RACE reads with MiXCR, one entry per CDR3 protein. These V and J calls derive from TCRdb rather than the authors' analysis. This sample has about 380,000 distinct CDR3 sequences, with approximately 5.1% found just once. Stated time point: pre-sensitization, week 0. Treatment noted: therapeutic diphenylcyclopropenone sensitization with weekly scalp DPC.

This rearrangement joins TRBV7-6 to TRBJ1-1; no clear D gene. Sequencing was performed on whole blood, taken in connection with sensitization to the hapten diphenylcyclopropenone (DPC). This TCR was recovered from a woman in her forties or fifties with alopecia areata. Some clones in this sample may be carry-over from other donors' samples. DNA of the CDR3: TGTGCCAGCAGTCCCGGGGTTGGGTCCACTGAAGCTTTCTTT. Protein product: CASSPGVGSTEAFF. The variable domain in full, completed from reference TRBV7-6 and TRBJ1-1, reads GAGVSQSPRYKVTKRGQDVALRCDPISGHVSLYWYRQALGQGPEFLTYFNYEAQQDKSGLPNDRFSAERPEGSISTLTIQRTEQRDSAMYRCASSPGVGSTEAFFGQGTRLTVV.